The 32 T cell receptor beta chains below were found in one sample sequenced in a study of regulatory T cells in long-lasting Graves disease. Through Arm-PCR of CDR3 regions and iRepertoire HTBI primers, TCR beta libraries were built. Using its own MiXCR run on the multiplex PCR reads, TCRdb lists one record per CDR3 protein. The repertoire consists of around 480,000 distinct CDR3 sequences, with around 15% occurring once and the leading ten covering less than 15%. Time point of the sample: newly diagnosed GD, antithyroid drugs for less than 3 months. After RNA was extracted from PBMCs, the TCR library was made from it. These records were also assigned to another study, of T cells in Graves' hyperthyroidism and ophthalmopathy.

The material was peripheral blood mononuclear cells (PBMCs), obtained at new diagnosis, from a patient treated with antithyroid drugs. The source of these receptors is a man aged 40-50 years with Graves disease.

This clonotype was counted many times. V gene TRBV28 combines with J gene TRBJ1-2; 9 nucleotides match TRBD1. CDR3 length: 14 amino acids. The junction had 9 bases not matched to a gene; V was cut back by 6 bases and J by 7 bases. Germline loops: CDR1 MDHEN, CDR2 SYDVKM. CDR3 nucleotides: TGTGCCAGCAGAAAGGGGGGACAGGGCTTTGGCTACACCTTC. Translated, it gives CASRKGGQGFGYTF.

This clonotype came up many times. This sequence joins TRBV7-9 and TRBJ2-7, with D tentatively TRBD1 (5 bases). The germline V gene encodes CDR1 SEHNR and CDR2 FQNEAQ (reference sequence). The CDR3 sequence is 14 residues long. Trimming shortened V by 6 bases and J by 2 bases, and 14 bases separated the two germline ends. The CDR3 loop reads CASSLSGRAYEQYF. As DNA, the CDR3 is TGTGCCAGCAGTTTATCTGGCAGGGCCTACGAGCAGTACTTC.

This clonotype was seen more than once but under ten times. The chain combines TRBV24-1 with TRBJ2-3, with D unresolved. CDR3 length: 13 residues. The germline V gene encodes CDR1 KGHDR and CDR2 SFDVKD. Trimming took off 9 bases at V and 2 bases at J, with 11 bases between the two ends. The CDR3 DNA reads as TGTGCCACCTCTGACGACCTCACAGATACGCAGTATTTT. This codes for CATSDDLTDTQYF.

The sample holds many counts of this clonotype. The chain employs TRBV6-2 or TRBV6-3 and TRBJ2-1; TRBD1 matches 10 bases. Germline CDR1 is MNHEY and CDR2 is SVGEGT. CDR3 size: 14 residues. The junction had 4 bases not matched to a gene; V was cut back by 7 bases and J by 4 bases. The CDR3 is CASTRQGAYNEQFF. CDR3 DNA sequence: TGTGCCAGCACCAGACAGGGGGCTTACAATGAGCAGTTCTTC.

This clonotype occurred many times. This chain uses TRBV12-3 or TRBV12-4 with TRBJ2-2; no firm D call. This CDR3 spans 13 amino acids. The ends were cut back, 7 bases at V and 9 bases at J, with 15 bases in the middle. The DNA of the CDR3 is TGTGCCAGCACCCCCGTCGACCTTAGGGAGCTGTTTTTT. Translation gives CASTPVDLRELFF.

This clonotype came up many times. The chain has TRBV28 and TRBJ1-6; no definite D call. Trimming pared 5 bases from V and 7 bases from J, leaving 15 bases between. The CDR3 length is 15 residues. The V gene's germline CDR1 is MDHEN and CDR2 SYDVKM. The CDR3 nucleotides read TGTGCCAGCAGTCAAGACATCGGAGGAAATTCACCCCTCCACTTT. This sequence encodes CASSQDIGGNSPLHF.

This clonotype was recorded many times. The J gene is TRBJ2-1, the V gene TRBV2, with 8 positions matching TRBD1. V dropped 4 bases and J dropped 6; count of bases not matched to a gene: 8. This CDR3 is built from 15 residues. CDR1 and CDR2 (germline): SNHLY, FYNNEI. CDR3 sequence (DNA): TGTGCCAGCAGTGCACCCCGGACAGGGACCAATGAGCAGTTCTTC. Translated, it gives CASSAPRTGTNEQFF.

The genes are TRBV4-1 and TRBJ1-1; D might be TRBD1 (5 bases). The CDR3 runs to 16 residues. Germline V gives CDR1 MGHRA, CDR2 YSYEKL. Trimming shortened V by 1 base and J by 3 bases, and 15 bases separated the two germline ends. The DNA for the CDR3 is TGCGCCAGCAGCCAAGCCTCTCAGGGATTAGACACTGAAGCTTTCTTT. Its translation is CASSQASQGLDTEAFF.

Many counts were recorded for this clonotype. This rearrangement joins TRBV7-9 to TRBJ1-2; D not resolved. Germline CDR1 SEHNR, CDR2 FQNEAQ (reference sequence). The germline V and J ends were trimmed by 2 bases and 11 bases, with 9 bases remaining between them. The CDR3 loop spans 11 amino acids. The CDR3 reads CASSLPGPYTF. The CDR3 DNA is TGTGCCAGCAGCTTACCAGGACCTTACACCTTC. The whole variable domain, remainder taken from reference TRBV7-9 and TRBJ1-2, is DTGVSQNPRHKITKRGQNVTFRCDPISEHNRLYWYRQTLGQGPEFLTYFQNEAQLEKSRLLSDRFSAERPKGSFSTLEIQRTEQGDSAMYLCASSLPGPYTFGSGTRLTVV.

J is TRBJ2-5 and V is TRBV5-1; unclear D gene. The germline CDR1 and CDR2 sequences are SGHRS and YFSETQ. Trimming took 1 base from V and 2 from J, leaving 18 bases between them. This CDR3 has 17 residues. CDR3 sequence (DNA): TGCGCCAGCAGCTTGAATCCTCCCACCCACACACAAGAGACCCAGTACTTC. Protein product: CASSLNPPTHTQETQYF. The entire variable domain, with the rest obtained from reference TRBV5-1 and TRBJ2-5, is as follows: KAGVTQTPRYLIKTRGQQVTLSCSPISGHRSVSWYQQTPGQGLQFLFEYFSETQRNKGNFPGRFSGRQFSNSRSEMNVSTLELGDSALYLCASSLNPPTHTQETQYFGPGTRLLVL.

This clonotype was seen ten or more times. This rearrangement joins TRBV20-1 to TRBJ2-7; perhaps D is TRBD1 or TRBD2 (5 bases each). The V gene lost 3 bases and the J gene lost 6 bases, with 12 bases spanning the gap. In germline, CDR1 is DFQATT, CDR2 SNEGSKA (reference sequence). CDR3 length equals 12 residues. The DNA of the CDR3 is TGCAGTGCTAGCATGGGACCAGGCGAGCAGTACTTC. Translation gives CSASMGPGEQYF.

Only one count was recorded for this clonotype. The CDR3 here is CASYKGAGELFF. The CDR3 DNA is TGTGCCAGCTACAAGGGGGCCGGGGAGCTGTTTTTT. V and J are TRBV6-2 or TRBV6-3 and TRBJ2-2; possible D gene TRBD1, 6 bases. Germline CDR1 reads MNHEY; CDR2 reads SVGEGT. The CDR3 sequence is 12 residues long. V lost 8 bases and J 6 bases, leaving 10 bases between the germline ends.

This clonotype was counted a few times. This rearrangement joins TRBV18 to TRBJ2-7, with D possibly TRBD1 on 6 matching bases. V lost 5 bases and J 5 bases, leaving 13 bases between the germline ends. CDR3 length: 13 residues. Germline CDR1 is KGHSH and CDR2 is LQKENI. CDR3 sequence (DNA): TGTGCCAGCTCAATAAAACAGGGCCACGAGCAGTACTTC. Translation: CASSIKQGHEQYF.

In its sample, this clonotype was seen many times. The V gene is TRBV2, the J gene TRBJ1-5; unclear D gene. Germline CDR1 SNHLY, CDR2 FYNNEI. CDR3 length equals 16 residues. The V end was cut by 4 bases, the J end by 0 bases, with 13 bases between. This CDR3 is CASSVLPRYSNQPQHF. The CDR3 coding sequence is TGTGCCAGCAGTGTCCTTCCCAGATATAGCAATCAGCCCCAGCATTTT.

This clonotype came up a few times. This chain uses TRBV29-1 with TRBJ1-5; 9 bases line up with TRBD1. Germline V gene lookup returns CDR1 SQVTM and CDR2 ANQGSEA. V lost 6 bases and J lost 7; bases outside the gene matches: 7. The length of the CDR3 is 13 residues. CDR3 amino acids: CSVPQGAGQPQHF. In DNA form, the CDR3 reads TGCAGCGTCCCACAGGGGGCTGGACAGCCCCAGCATTTT.

This clonotype was seen many times. The chain is built from TRBV10-3 and TRBJ2-7, with 9 bases lining up with TRBD1. J gave up 2 bases and V 6 bases, and 5 bases lay outside the gene matches. CDR1 ENHRY and CDR2 SYGVKD come from the germline V gene. CDR3 size: 14 residues. The DNA for the CDR3 is TGTGCCATCAGATCGGGACAGGGAGCCTACGAGCAGTACTTC. This codes for CAIRSGQGAYEQYF.

This clonotype was observed a handful of times. V usage is TRBV25-1 and J usage is TRBJ2-1, with 8 bases fitting TRBD2. The V gene end was trimmed by 3 bases and the J gene end by 2 bases; junction bases not matched to a gene: 0. CDR1 MGHDK and CDR2 SYGVNS come from the germline V gene. The CDR3 extends over 14 amino acids. Here the CDR3 DNA reads TGTGCCAGCAGTGATAGCGGGACCTACAATGAGCAGTTCTTC. This codes for CASSDSGTYNEQFF.

The chain carries TRBV19 and TRBJ1-5; TRBD1 agrees at 7 bases. The CDR3 sequence is 14 residues long. Per germline, CDR1 LNHDA and CDR2 SQIVND (reference sequence). V shed 7 bases and J 3 bases; nucleotides not matched to a gene: 6. CDR3 loop: CASTPDRINQPQHF. CDR3 bases: TGTGCCAGTACCCCGGACAGGATCAATCAGCCCCAGCATTTT.

This clonotype has ten or more counts. This chain connects TRBV7-2 to TRBJ2-3; the D gene is possibly TRBD1 (5 bases). V was trimmed by 3 bases and J by 4 bases, leaving 8 bases between them. Germline V CDR1 and CDR2: SGHTA, FQGNSA. The CDR3 runs 13 residues. CDR3: CASSFQGSDTQYF. CDR3 nucleotides: TGTGCCAGCAGCTTTCAGGGTTCAGATACGCAGTATTTT.

This clonotype appeared a few times. The rearrangement joins TRBV5-4 to TRBJ2-1; TRBD2 agrees at 10 bases. This CDR3 has 14 amino acids. Germline loops: CDR1 SGHNT, CDR2 YYREEE (reference sequence). The trim removed 4 bases at V and 7 bases at J, leaving 5 bases unmatched. The CDR3 protein is CASSGEREGNEQFF. CDR3 sequence (DNA): TGTGCCAGCAGCGGCGAGCGGGAGGGGAATGAGCAGTTCTTC.

This clonotype has a count of ten or more. The V and J genes are TRBV7-9 and TRBJ2-2, with a possible D match to TRBD2 (6 bases). V was cut by 5 bases and J by 3 bases, with 22 bases left in between. Germline V gene sequence: CDR1 SEHNR, CDR2 FQNEAQ (reference sequence). The CDR3 extends over 18 amino acids. CDR3 sequence: CASSAPPWGEWDTGELFF. DNA of the CDR3: TGTGCCAGCAGCGCACCCCCGTGGGGGGAGTGGGACACCGGGGAGCTGTTTTTT. The full variable domain, rest sourced from reference TRBV7-9 and TRBJ2-2, is DTGVSQNPRHKITKRGQNVTFRCDPISEHNRLYWYRQTLGQGPEFLTYFQNEAQLEKSRLLSDRFSAERPKGSFSTLEIQRTEQGDSAMYLCASSAPPWGEWDTGELFFGEGSRLTVL.

This chain links TRBV28 with TRBJ2-7, with D perhaps assigned TRBD1 or TRBD2 (5 bases each). V lost 3 bases and J 7 bases, leaving 10 bases between the germline ends. CDR3 length equals 12 residues. Germline V CDR1 and CDR2: MDHEN, SYDVKM. Here the CDR3 reads CASSFTGGEQYF. Here the CDR3 DNA reads TGTGCCAGCAGTTTTACTGGGGGAGAGCAGTACTTC. The variable domain in full, completed from reference TRBV28 and TRBJ2-7, reads DVKVTQSSRYLVKRTGEKVFLECVQDMDHENMFWYRQDPGLGLRLIYFSYDVKMKEKGDIPEGYSVSREKKERFSLILESASTNQTSMYLCASSFTGGEQYFGPGTRLTVT.

This clonotype occurred many times. V usage is TRBV6-1 and J usage is TRBJ2-2, with 10 positions matching TRBD1. Germline CDR1 MNHNS, CDR2 SASEGT. J was trimmed by 0 bases and V by 6 bases; bases with no gene match: 4. The CDR3 loop spans 16 amino acids. The CDR3 DNA sequence: TGTGCCAGCAGCGATGGACAGGGGGCGAACACCGGGGAGCTGTTTTTT. Amino acid sequence: CASSDGQGANTGELFF.

With respect to this clonotype: This clone may be a read error of a much larger clone one base away. V usage is TRBV9 and J usage is TRBJ2-3, with D unclear. The germline CDR1 and CDR2 sequences are SGDLS and YYNGEE. The CDR3 has 15 amino acids. The CDR3 DNA is TGTGCCTGCAGCGTAGAAGGAGCCTTGAAAGATACGCAGTATTTT. Its protein product is CACSVEGALKDTQYF.

The CDR3 sequence is CASSLALAGVRDTQYF. In nucleotides, the CDR3 is TGTGCCAGCAGCTTAGCTTTAGCGGGAGTCAGGGATACGCAGTATTTT. The rearrangement joins TRBV7-2 to TRBJ2-3; 9 bases are shared with TRBD2. Trimming removed 0 bases from V and 6 bases from J; junction bases left unmatched: 7. CDR3 length equals 16 residues. Germline V gene lookup returns CDR1 SGHTA and CDR2 FQGNSA.

There are many counts of this clonotype. This chain connects TRBV11-2 to TRBJ1-2; no clear D. Germline values: CDR1 SGHAT, CDR2 FQNNGV. The CDR3 runs 15 residues. Trimming took off 0 bases at V and 7 bases at J, with 15 bases between the two ends. The DNA for the CDR3 is TGTGCCAGCAGCTTAGATCCCGCCCCCTTCTCTGGCTACACCTTC. Amino acid sequence: CASSLDPAPFSGYTF.

V usage is TRBV19 and J usage is TRBJ2-1, with TRBD2 as a possible D gene (5 bases). V was cut by 5 bases and J by 0 bases, with 11 bases left in between. The CDR3 is 15 amino acids. The germline CDR1 and CDR2 sequences are LNHDA and SQIVND (reference sequence). The CDR3 sequence is CASSLDLTSYNEQFF. The CDR3 DNA reads as TGTGCCAGTAGTTTGGACTTAACCTCCTACAATGAGCAGTTCTTC. The full variable domain, in which reference TRBV19 and TRBJ2-1 provide the parts outside the CDR3, is DGGITQSPKYLFRKEGQNVTLSCEQNLNHDAMYWYRQDPGQGLRLIYYSQIVNDFQKGDIAEGYSVSREKKESFPLTVTSAQKNPTAFYLCASSLDLTSYNEQFFGPGTRLTVL.

This clonotype was observed at least ten times. CDR3 bases: TGTGCCAGCTCACCGGCTAGCGGAAACACAGATACGCAGTATTTT. Its translation: CASSPASGNTDTQYF. The rearrangement links TRBV18 to TRBJ2-3; TRBD2 agrees at 7 bases. V shed 3 bases and J 2 bases; nucleotides not matched to a gene: 5. This CDR3 region has 15 residues. Per the germline V gene, CDR1 is KGHSH and CDR2 is LQKENI.

This chain uses TRBV6-1 with TRBJ2-2; TRBD1 aligns across 9 bases. This CDR3 is 15 amino acids long. The junction had 7 bases not matched to a gene; V was cut back by 6 bases and J by 5 bases. In germline, CDR1 is MNHNS, CDR2 SASEGT. CDR3 in DNA: TGTGCCAGCAGGCCGGGACAGGGCAAGACCGGGGAGCTGTTTTTT. Protein product: CASRPGQGKTGELFF.

This clonotype was counted ten times or more. J is TRBJ1-2 and V is TRBV5-1, with 7 bases aligning to TRBD1. J gave up 2 bases and V 4 bases, and 5 bases lay outside the gene matches. The CDR3 extends over 14 amino acids. Per the germline V gene, CDR1 is SGHRS and CDR2 is YFSETQ. The CDR3 coding sequence is TGCGCCAGCAGCGGGGACAGTCGAAACTATGGCTACACCTTC. Its translation is CASSGDSRNYGYTF.

This clonotype appeared many times. The V call is TRBV6-1, the J call TRBJ2-2; D call uncertain. CDR3 length equals 16 residues. CDR1 is MNHNS and CDR2 is SASEGT in the germline V gene. The V end was cut by 3 bases, the J end by 0 bases, with 11 bases between. CDR3 in DNA: TGTGCCAGCAGTGAGTTTTCAGGAGCGAACACCGGGGAGCTGTTTTTT. Translating gives CASSEFSGANTGELFF.

This clonotype was detected many times. The chain employs TRBV5-1 and TRBJ2-3; D not resolved. The V and J ends lost 4 bases and 11 bases respectively, with 14 bases between them. The CDR3 spans 12 residues. Germline V gives CDR1 SGHRS, CDR2 YFSETQ. The CDR3: CASSTSEARQYF. The CDR3 DNA sequence: TGCGCCAGCAGCACCTCCGAGGCTCGGCAGTATTTT.